This T cell receptor beta chain derives from a study of blood T cell repertoires in COVID-19. Study background: Acute-phase and convalescent COVID-19 samples originated in the United States, Italy and Spain. PBMCs, B-cell-depleted T cells, or T cells were the source of the cDNA or gDNA that made up the material.

Authors' methods: How many nucleated cells were present was estimated from reference gene primer amplification. Measured with immunoSEQ multiplex PCR; TCRdb has only the in-frame clones, and not every one. Clone size and V and J calls were adopted from that table, with D and trimming inferred from the DNA. The table shows about 140,000 clones, with more than 65% occurring only once. The CDR3 totals 14 residues. Germline values: CDR1 MNHEY, CDR2 SVGAGI. V was shortened by 7 bases and J by 0 bases, with 12 bases between the two germline ends. The material sequenced was peripheral blood. The V call is TRBV6-5, the J call TRBJ1-1, with D maybe TRBD1 (5 bases). This receptor was obtained from a woman in her sixties with acute or convalescent COVID-19. The CDR3 coding sequence is TGTGCCAGCAAGGGGTCGGTCGTGAACACTGAAGCTTTCTTT. Translation gives CASKGSVVNTEAFF.